Listed below are T cell receptor beta chains from one sample, sequenced in a study of T cell changes during pregnancy in multiple sclerosis. Data came from immunoSEQ multiplex PCR; TCRdb stores just in-frame clones and leaves some out. Of 35,000 to 45,000 clones in the sample, roughly 93% are singletons; the top ten hold 0.41%. The sequences come from CD4+ T cells from peripheral blood mononuclear cells, collected in the first trimester of pregnancy. These receptors came from a female donor with multiple sclerosis, enrolled in a pregnancy study. The CDR3 runs from the conserved cysteine through the conserved F or W. D genes are given only for firm matches.

d_gene: -
j_gene: TRBJ1-5
v_gene: TRBV19
CDR3nt: TGTGCCAGTAGTATTTCAGGACTTGGTAACAATCAGCCCCAGCATTTT
CDR3aa: CASSISGLGNNQPQHF

d_gene: -
j_gene: TRBJ2-7
v_gene: TRBV6-5
CDR3nt: TGTGCCAGCAGTTACTCGTCTGTGGGCTTAACCTACGAGCAGTACTTC
CDR3aa: CASSYSSVGLTYEQYF

d_gene: TRBD2
j_gene: TRBJ2-3
v_gene: TRBV11-2
CDR3nt: TGTGCCAGCAGCTCACTAGCGGCAAGCACAGATACGCAGTATTTT
CDR3aa: CASSSLAASTDTQYF

d_gene: TRBD1
j_gene: TRBJ1-5
v_gene: TRBV6-5
CDR3nt: TGTGCCAGCAGTTACGGACAGGGGAGGAATCAGCCCCAGCATTTT
CDR3aa: CASSYGQGRNQPQHF

d_gene: TRBD2
j_gene: TRBJ2-4
v_gene: TRBV28
CDR3nt: TGTGCCAGCAGTTTAAGGCAGGGAGGGATTATTCAGTACTTC
CDR3aa: CASSLRQGGIIQYF

d_gene: -
j_gene: TRBJ2-2
v_gene: TRBV5-4
CDR3nt: TGTGCCAGCAGCTTCTCGACACTCAGGGGCGAGGTGGGGGAGCTGTTTTTT
CDR3aa: CASSFSTLRGEVGELFF

d_gene: -
j_gene: TRBJ2-2
v_gene: TRBV5-4
CDR3nt: TGTGCCAGCAGCCTAGGACCCTCGAGGGCCGGGGAGCTGTTTTTT
CDR3aa: CASSLGPSRAGELFF

d_gene: -
j_gene: TRBJ1-2
v_gene: TRBV7-9
CDR3nt: TGTGCCAGCAGCCAATTCCGGACAGACTTCCTATCTGGCTACACCTTC
CDR3aa: CASSQFRTDFLSGYTF

d_gene: TRBD1
j_gene: TRBJ1-5
v_gene: TRBV19
CDR3nt: TGTGCCAGTAGTGAACAGGGGACTGGCAATCAGCCCCAGCATTTT
CDR3aa: CASSEQGTGNQPQHF

d_gene: TRBD1
j_gene: TRBJ1-1
v_gene: TRBV7-9
CDR3nt: TGTGCCAGCAGCCCAAAGGGACAGGGGAGCACTGAAGCTTTCTTT
CDR3aa: CASSPKGQGSTEAFF

d_gene: -
j_gene: TRBJ2-7
v_gene: TRBV27
CDR3nt: TGTGCCAGCAGTTTGAGGGGGGGCCGCCCGGGCGAGCAGTACTTC
CDR3aa: CASSLRGGRPGEQYF